These 12 T cell receptor beta chains share one sample of origin, sequenced in a study of T cell responses to AZD1222 COVID-19 vaccine. Produced via immunoSEQ multiplex PCR; TCRdb's table is partial and in-frame only. The sample contains about 97,000 clones, about 89% of which appear only once. Source: peripheral blood, taken on day 0 of AZD1222 vaccination. Every receptor here comes from an adult in good health.

This chain uses TRBV3-1 (or the pseudogene TRBV3-2) with TRBJ1-1, with 9 bases identical to TRBD1. V was clipped by 4 bases and J by 4 bases; unmatched bases: 4. Germline V lookup: CDR1 LGHDT, CDR2 YNNKEL (reference sequence). CDR3 length: 14 residues. The CDR3, as DNA: TGTGCCAGCAGCCCTCGGACAGGGGCCACTGAAGCTTTCTTT. Protein sequence: CASSPRTGATEAFF.

This chain links TRBV7-3 with TRBJ2-3; D is unclear. This CDR3 has 13 residues. Germline lookup yields CDR1 SGHTA and CDR2 FQGTGA. V was clipped by 4 bases and J by 9 bases, with 14 bases between them. The CDR3 reads CASSSDSRYTQYF. The CDR3 DNA is TGTGCCAGCAGCTCCGATTCCAGATACACGCAGTATTTT.

CDR3 residues: CASTLVGPSTDTQYF. DNA for the CDR3: TGCGCCAGCACCCTCGTCGGTCCTAGCACAGATACGCAGTATTTT. J is TRBJ2-3 and V is TRBV5-1; D is uncertain. The CDR3 contains 15 residues. The V gene's germline CDR1 is SGHRS and CDR2 YFSETQ. The V end was cut by 6 bases, the J end by 0 bases, with 14 bases between.

V and J are TRBV28 and TRBJ1-1, with D maybe TRBD1 (6 bases). The CDR3 runs to 16 residues. Germline CDR1 reads MDHEN; CDR2 reads SYDVKM. Trimming took 1 base from V and 2 from J, leaving 14 bases between them. This CDR3 is CASSLLVGAGNTEAFF. The CDR3, as DNA: TGTGCCAGCAGTTTATTGGTGGGGGCTGGAAACACTGAAGCTTTCTTT. The whole variable domain, remainder taken from reference TRBV28 and TRBJ1-1, is DVKVTQSSRYLVKRTGEKVFLECVQDMDHENMFWYRQDPGLGLRLIYFSYDVKMKEKGDIPEGYSVSREKKERFSLILESASTNQTSMYLCASSLLVGAGNTEAFFGQGTRLTVV.

The V and J genes are TRBV7-7 and TRBJ2-2, with TRBD1 matching over 9 bases. The germline CDR1 and CDR2 sequences are SSHAT and FNYEAQ (reference sequence). The CDR3 extends over 14 amino acids. This CDR3 is CASSQGADTGELFF. The DNA for the CDR3 is TGTGCTAGCTCACAGGGGGCGGACACCGGGGAGCTGTTTTTT. The entire variable domain, with the rest obtained from reference TRBV7-7 and TRBJ2-2, is as follows: GAGVSQSPRYKVTKRGQDVTLRCDPISSHATLYWYQQALGQGPEFLTYFNYEAQPDKSGLPSDRFSAERPEGSISTLTIQRTEQRDSAMYRCASSQGADTGELFFGEGSRLTVL.

CDR3 sequence reads: CASSLFPGSYEKLFF. For the CDR3, the DNA is TGTGCCAGCAGCTTATTTCCGGGTTCGTATGAAAAACTGTTTTTT. This rearrangement joins TRBV7-9 to TRBJ1-4; D uncertain. Germline CDR1 SEHNR, CDR2 FQNEAQ (reference sequence). CDR3 length: 15 residues. Between the trimmed V and J ends, which lost 2 bases and 6 bases, there was a span of 13 bases.

In regard to this clone: This same CDR3 is encoded by further DNA sequences in the sample. This chain uses TRBV5-1 with TRBJ2-5, with 8 bases fitting TRBD1. This CDR3 region has 14 residues. The junction had 5 bases not matched to a gene; V was cut back by 3 bases and J by 4 bases. CDR1 is SGHRS and CDR2 is YFSETQ in the germline V gene. The CDR3 loop is CASSSQGALETQYF. CDR3 DNA: TGCGCCAGCAGCTCGCAGGGGGCCCTAGAGACCCAGTACTTC.

The J gene is TRBJ2-1, the V gene TRBV18; either TRBD1 or TRBD2 may fit D (6 bases each). The CDR3 extends over 16 amino acids. Germline V gene sequence: CDR1 KGHSH, CDR2 LQKENI. V was shortened by 2 bases and J by 5 bases, with 16 bases between the two germline ends. CDR3 DNA sequence: TGTGCCAGCTCACCAAGGATGGGGGGCGAACACAATGAGCAGTTCTTC. Translated: CASSPRMGGEHNEQFF.

The chain links TRBV28 to TRBJ1-2; 7 bases agree with TRBD1. V lost 6 bases to trimming and J lost 1 base; unmatched junction nucleotides: 11. The CDR3 has 16 amino acids. CDR1 and CDR2 (germline): MDHEN, SYDVKM. CDR3 sequence (DNA): TGTGCCAGCAGAAACCCGGGACAGCCCCATAACTATGGCTACACCTTC. Residues: CASRNPGQPHNYGYTF.

The rearrangement joins TRBV6-4 to TRBJ2-7, with D possibly being TRBD1 (5 bases). Germline V lookup: CDR1 MRHNA, CDR2 SNTAGT. The CDR3 loop spans 17 amino acids. The V end was cut by 2 bases, the J end by 4 bases, with 21 bases between. The CDR3 loop reads CASSDLIDSLNIYEQYF. The CDR3 nucleotides read TGTGCCAGCAGTGACCTTATTGACAGCCTGAACATTTACGAGCAGTACTTC.

The rearrangement links TRBV7-2 to TRBJ1-2; D is unresolved. Germline V gene sequence: CDR1 SGHTA, CDR2 FQGNSA. This CDR3 comprises 15 residues. V was cut by 1 base and J by 2 bases, with 11 bases left in between. The CDR3 DNA reads TGTGCCAGCAGCTTAGGGGCGGGTTACAACTATGGCTACACCTTC. Encoded protein: CASSLGAGYNYGYTF.

This clone was counted a single time. The chain employs TRBV6-6 and TRBJ2-7; 10 nucleotides align to TRBD1. Germline assignment: CDR1 MNHNY and CDR2 SVGAGI (reference sequence). CDR3 length: 15 residues. Unmatched junction bases numbered 11, after V lost 5 bases and J lost 7 bases. The CDR3 loop is CASSLSRQGAQEQYF. The CDR3 DNA sequence: TGTGCCAGCAGTCTCAGTAGACAGGGGGCCCAAGAGCAGTACTTC.